This T cell receptor beta chain appears in the sequencing data of a study of kidney transplant recipient with SARS-CoV-2 infection. Ten or more counts support this clonotype. MiXCR, applied by TCRdb to the reads, yields one record per CDR3 protein. The table has 200,000 to 300,000 distinct CDR3 sequences, more than 25% seen once. The V end lost 0 bases, the J end lost 2 bases, and 10 bases lay between the germline ends. The V gene's germline CDR1 is LGHDT and CDR2 YNNKEL (reference sequence). The CDR3 has 15 residues. J is TRBJ2-5 and V is TRBV3-1, with D perhaps matching TRBD2 (6 bases). The sample in question was a blood sample, obtained at baseline and between days 110 and 120 from a kidney transplant recipient. This TCR derives from a male patient between 25 and 39 years old who had COVID-19 and was a kidney transplant recipient. The graft donor may have contributed some T cells. The CDR3 DNA is TGTGCCAGCAGCCAAGAGGGTAGCGGACAAGAGACCCAGTACTTC. Translated, it gives CASSQEGSGQETQYF.